One sample yielded the 10 T cell receptor beta chains listed below, sequenced in a study of T-cell reconstitution after alpha-beta-depleted transplantation in children. Preparation of the TCRbeta library was carried out with unique molecular identifiers. TCRdb processed the PCR reads anew with MiXCR; each CDR3 protein has one entry. The data contain more than 200,000 distinct CDR3 sequences, roughly a quarter of them seen just once; the ten biggest clones take up 4% to 5.5%. Sequencing used PBMCs, mostly from graft donor cells, obtained 360 days after TCRalphabeta/CD19-depleted stem cell transplant. Receptor source: a female patient aged 2 to 10 who had a stem cell transplant for congenital amegakaryocytic thrombocytopenia, so the T cells may come from the graft donor.

The genes are TRBV4-3 and TRBJ2-1; 9 bases line up with TRBD2. CDR1 is LGHNA and CDR2 is YSLEER in the germline V gene. The CDR3 runs to 17 residues. The ends lost 1 base at V and 8 bases at J; junction bases unmatched: 12. CDR3 bases: TGCGCCAGCAGCCAAGCAGTGTCGAGCGGGAGGTTCTATGAGCAGTTCTTC. It yields the protein CASSQAVSSGRFYEQFF.

The rearrangement links TRBV12-3 or TRBV12-4 to TRBJ2-2, with 12 bases lining up with TRBD2. The V segment lost 6 bases and the J segment 5 bases; nucleotides outside the gene matches: 4. This CDR3 comprises 15 residues. The CDR3 loop is CASSTSGRWTGELFF. The CDR3 DNA is TGTGCCAGCAGCACTAGCGGGAGGTGGACCGGGGAGCTGTTTTTT.

This clonotype was seen more than once but under ten times. The CDR3 sequence is CASSPDRSQYF. CDR3 nucleotides: TGCGCCAGCAGCCCTGACAGATCGCAGTATTTT. The V call is TRBV5-1, the J call TRBJ2-3, with D tentatively TRBD1 (5 bases). Trimming took 4 bases from V and 10 from J, leaving 10 bases between them. Looked up from germline, CDR1 is SGHRS and CDR2 is YFSETQ. The CDR3 loop spans 11 amino acids.

The V gene is TRBV4-1, the J gene TRBJ2-7; weak D call: TRBD1 (6 bases). Per germline, CDR1 MGHRA and CDR2 YSYEKL. This CDR3 contains 17 residues. Trimming removed 3 bases at V and 3 bases at J, with 21 bases between. The CDR3 reads CASSQRITGSLHYEQYF. The CDR3 nucleotides are TGCGCCAGCAGCCAGAGGATCACAGGGAGCCTGCACTACGAGCAGTACTTC.

For this clonotype: The conserved phenylalanine or tryptophan is not found at the CDR3 terminus, so this likely reflects a read error. The V call is TRBV12-3 or TRBV12-4, the J call TRBJ1-4; no definite D call. The V end was cut by 5 bases, the J end by 4 bases, with 8 bases between. The CDR3 extends over 13 amino acids. The CDR3 DNA is TGTGCCAGCAGTCCGAGGATTAATGAAAAACTGTTTCTT. This translates into CASSPRINEKLFL.

A few counts support this clonotype. V is TRBV6-7 and J is TRBJ1-1; tentative D call: TRBD1 (5 bases). TRBV6-7 has ORF status, its function being uncertain. V was trimmed by 0 bases and J by 0 bases, leaving 14 bases between them. The CDR3 totals 17 residues. The CDR3 DNA sequence: TGTGCCAGCAGTTACTCGGTTAAGGGGCGCATGAACACTGAAGCTTTCTTT. Translation: CASSYSVKGRMNTEAFF.

V and J are TRBV28 and TRBJ1-4; D perhaps matches TRBD1 (6 bases). V was pared by 7 bases and J by 7 bases, with 22 bases between. CDR3 length: 16 residues. Germline V gene lookup returns CDR1 MDHEN and CDR2 SYDVKM. The CDR3 nucleotides are TGTGCCAGCAATCAGGGGTCGGGAAGTGGGACTGAAAAACTGTTTTTT. Translated, it gives CASNQGSGSGTEKLFF.

This clonotype was found many times. This chain links TRBV12-3 or TRBV12-4 with TRBJ2-1; no firm D call. The germline V and J ends were trimmed by 4 bases and 6 bases, with 10 bases remaining between them. This CDR3 region has 13 residues. CDR3 DNA sequence: TGTGCCAGCAGTTCCTATTCGGGCAATGAGCAGTTCTTC. This codes for CASSSYSGNEQFF.

V and J are TRBV7-2 and TRBJ2-7, with D possibly matching TRBD1 (5 bases). This CDR3 is 15 amino acids long. Trimming stripped 5 bases from V and 5 bases from J, with 19 bases between. Germline V gene sequence: CDR1 SGHTA, CDR2 FQGNSA. The chain's CDR3 is CASSIMVARAHEQYF. The CDR3 DNA sequence: TGTGCCAGCAGCATTATGGTAGCCAGGGCCCACGAGCAGTACTTC.

The CDR3 reads CASSQEGLAETQYF. CDR3 bases: TGCGCCAGCAGCCAAGAGGGACTAGCAGAGACCCAGTACTTC. This chain joins TRBV4-1 and TRBJ2-5, with TRBD2 matching over 9 bases. Looked up from germline, CDR1 is MGHRA and CDR2 is YSYEKL. V shed 0 bases and J 4 bases; nucleotides not matched to a gene: 0. The CDR3 extends over 14 amino acids.